One sample yielded the 9 T cell receptor beta chains listed below, sequenced in a study of shared clonotypes between healthy human individuals. Only in-frame clones appear in the TCRdb table, and some are missing; sequencing was by immunoSEQ multiplex PCR. The table includes 520,000 or so clones, 79% detected once. Sequences were obtained from PBMCs. These receptors came from a woman between 35 and 50 years old in good health. Some clones in this sample may be carry-over from other donors' samples.

This chain connects TRBV6-6 to TRBJ2-1; TRBD1 matches at 10 bases. The junction had 6 bases not matched to a gene; V was cut back by 5 bases and J by 5 bases. Germline CDR1 MNHNY, CDR2 SVGAGI (reference sequence). The CDR3 consists of 15 residues. CDR3 coding DNA: TGTGCCAGCAGTGGGCCCGGGACAGGGGACAATGAGCAGTTCTTC. Protein: CASSGPGTGDNEQFF.

CDR3 DNA sequence: TGTGCCATCAGGAAGACAGGGGAGGCCGGGGAGCTGTTTTTT. Amino acids: CAIRKTGEAGELFF. V is TRBV10-3 and J is TRBJ2-2; the match to TRBD1 covers 8 bases. Germline V CDR1 and CDR2: ENHRY, SYGVKD. This CDR3 comprises 14 residues. V shed 6 bases, J shed 6 bases, and the junction held 6 bases outside the gene matches.

This clone occurred a few times. The gene calls are TRBV16 and TRBJ1-5, with a weak D call TRBD1 (6 bases). Germline CDR1 reads KGHSY; CDR2 reads FQNENV. The CDR3 runs 14 residues. The V gene lost 4 bases and the J gene lost 4 bases, with 11 bases spanning the gap. CDR3 region: CASSLTGRNQPQHF. CDR3 nucleotides: TGTGCCAGCAGCCTGACAGGTCGGAATCAGCCCCAGCATTTT.

The chain has TRBV28 and TRBJ2-6; D ambiguous. Looked up from germline, CDR1 is MDHEN and CDR2 is SYDVKM. The CDR3 has 16 amino acids. The ends were cut back, 4 bases at V and 0 bases at J, with 10 bases in the middle. CDR3 amino acids: CASSSTVNSGANVLTF. The CDR3 DNA follows: TGTGCCAGCAGTTCCACTGTGAACTCTGGGGCCAACGTCCTGACTTTC.

This clone has just one count. The J gene is TRBJ2-6, the V gene TRBV4-3, with a possible D match to TRBD1 (6 bases). The CDR3 runs to 15 residues. Trimming left V 4 bases short and J 0 bases short, with 7 bases between. The germline gives CDR1 LGHNA, CDR2 YSLEER. Here the CDR3 DNA reads TGCGCCAGCAGCCTACAGGGCTCTGGGGCCAACGTCCTGACTTTC. Translated, it gives CASSLQGSGANVLTF.

The chain employs TRBV28 and TRBJ2-2; possibly TRBD1 for D (6 bases). V lost 7 bases, J lost 1 base, and 10 bases lay in between. CDR1 and CDR2 (germline): MDHEN, SYDVKM. The CDR3 consists of 14 residues. CDR3: CASTPGQNTGELFF. CDR3 nucleotides: TGTGCCAGCACCCCGGGACAGAACACCGGGGAGCTGTTTTTT.

The chain carries TRBV15 and TRBJ2-1, with TRBD2 as a possible D gene (6 bases). Germline assignment: CDR1 LNHNV and CDR2 YYDKDF (reference sequence). The V end was cut by 0 bases, the J end by 3 bases, with 9 bases between. The CDR3 totals 15 residues. The CDR3 loop reads CATSREGLFYNEQFF. In nucleotides, the CDR3 is TGTGCCACCAGCAGAGAAGGACTATTCTACAATGAGCAGTTCTTC.

The chain is built from TRBV10-1 and TRBJ2-7; no clear D gene. V was cut by 2 bases and J by 5 bases, with 13 bases left in between. CDR3 size: 14 residues. Germline CDR1 is WNHNN and CDR2 is SYGVQD (reference sequence). CDR3 residues: CASSETGRSHEQYF. The DNA for the CDR3 is TGCGCCAGCAGTGAGACCGGACGATCCCACGAGCAGTACTTC.

The table lists this clone with many counts. DNA of the CDR3: TGTGCCACCAGCAGCCGCAGGACTAGCGACACAGATACGCAGTATTTT. This codes for CATSSRRTSDTDTQYF. This chain joins TRBV15 and TRBJ2-3; 9 bases agree with TRBD2. V shed 3 bases and J 2 bases; nucleotides not matched to a gene: 6. The germline V gene has CDR1 LNHNV and CDR2 YYDKDF (reference sequence). The CDR3 has 16 residues.